Below are 27 T cell receptor beta chains sequenced from a single sample in a study of Tregs in tolerant kidney transplant recipients. Recipients received nonmyeloablative bone marrow transplants from related graft donors, with transient mixed chimerism. Only in-frame clones appear in the TCRdb table, and some are missing; sequencing was by immunoSEQ multiplex PCR. Its table records about 15,000 clones. Sequencing used CD4+ T cells from blood (PBMCs), obtained 12 months after the transplant. Receptor source: a human patient who received a combined kidney and bone marrow transplant. Some T cells may originate from the graft donor.

Regarding this clone: The read halts 3 residues ahead of the CDR3 end, with the missing end drawn from the germline J gene. The chain links TRBV19 to TRBJ1-6; 12 bases map to TRBD1. Germline-derived CDR1 and CDR2 are LNHDA and SQIVND (reference sequence). The V and J ends lost 9 bases and 10 bases, in that order; junction bases with no gene match: 7. The CDR3 is 14 amino acids. The CDR3 sequence is CASLPGQGASPLHF. CDR3 DNA, as far as it was read: TGTGCCAGCCTACCGGGACAGGGGGCCTCACCC.

Comments on this clone: The read falls 3 residues short of the CDR3 end, and the missing part is taken from the germline J gene. The chain couples TRBV5-4 to TRBJ1-6, with TRBD1 matching over 9 bases. J lost 8 bases, V lost 1 base, and 4 bases had no gene match. The V gene's germline CDR1 is SGHNT and CDR2 YYREEE (reference sequence). The CDR3 is 15 residues long. CDR3 region: CASSLSRDRDSPLHF. CDR3 bases read: TGTGCCAGCAGCTTGTCCCGGGACAGGGATTCACCC.

Points on this clone: The CDR3 is cut off 3 residues early in the read; its end comes from the germline J gene. V usage is TRBV10-3 and J usage is TRBJ2-5, with TRBD1 matching 8 bases. Germline CDR1 ENHRY, CDR2 SYGVKD. Losses at the gene ends were 5 bases for V and 1 base for J; bases not matched to a gene: 9. This CDR3 contains 16 residues. The CDR3 is CAISKSPGQAQETQYF. Incomplete CDR3 DNA: TGTGCCATCAGTAAATCGCCGGGACAGGCCCAAGAGACC.

With regard to this clone: The read falls 3 residues short of the CDR3 end, and the missing part is taken from the germline J gene. V usage is TRBV7-2 and J usage is TRBJ2-7, with no clear D. V lost 5 bases to trimming and J lost 5 bases, with 7 bases between them. This CDR3 spans 11 amino acids. CDR1 and CDR2 from the germline V gene are SGHTA and FQGNSA. CDR3: CASSPRNEQYF. CDR3 bases read: TGTGCCAGCAGCCCTCGTAACGAG. Filled out from reference TRBV7-2 and TRBJ2-7, the complete variable domain reads GAGVSQSPSNKVTEKGKDVELRCDPISGHTALYWYRQSLGQGLEFLIYFQGNSAPDKSGLPSDRFSAERTGGSVSTLTIQRTQQEDSAVYLCASSPRNEQYFGPGTRLTVT.

This clone shows up as medium-sized by frequency. The sequence runs out 3 residues before the end of the CDR3; the remainder is reconstructed from the germline J gene. V and J are TRBV30 and TRBJ1-6; 10 bases fit TRBD1. The CDR3 is made up of 16 amino acids. Per the germline V gene, CDR1 is GTSNPN and CDR2 is SVGIG (reference sequence). The V gene end was trimmed by 1 base and the J gene end by 5 bases; junction bases not matched to a gene: 5. This CDR3 reads CAWSGDRGQNNSPLHF. The covered CDR3 bases are TGTGCCTGGAGTGGGGACAGGGGTCAAAATAATTCACCC.

As regards this clone: Read data end 3 residues before the CDR3 end; the end is taken from the germline J gene. This chain uses TRBV30 with TRBJ1-6; D not certain. Germline lookup yields CDR1 GTSNPN and CDR2 SVGIG (reference sequence). This CDR3 region has 11 residues. Trimming removed 5 bases from V and 7 bases from J, with 6 bases in between. The chain's CDR3 is CAWAANSPLHF. CDR3 DNA, as far as it was read: TGTGCCTGGGCGGCGAATTCACCC.

The part of the CDR3 DNA that was read is TGTGCCATCAGACAGGGTTTGGGGGAGACC. Its protein product is CAIRQGLGET. The entire CDR3 sequence reads CAIRQGLGETQYF. The rearrangement uses TRBV10-3 and TRBJ2-5, with a possible D match to TRBD1 (6 bases). The read is 3 residues too short to cover the CDR3 end, so that end is filled in from the germline J gene. Per the germline V gene, CDR1 is ENHRY and CDR2 is SYGVKD. The CDR3 sequence is 13 residues long. V was clipped by 6 bases and J by 5 bases, with 13 bases between them.

With regard to this clone: The CDR3 goes on 3 residues after the read ends, and that part is filled in from the germline J gene. The V gene is TRBV7-2, the J gene TRBJ2-2; no definite D call. Trimming removed 5 bases from V and 5 bases from J, with 6 bases in between. The CDR3 loop spans 12 amino acids. Germline CDR1 is SGHTA and CDR2 is FQGNSA. The CDR3 bases that were read are TGTGCCAGCAGCCTTAATACCGGGGAG. It codes for CASSLNTGE. The CDR3 reads in full as CASSLNTGELFF. The whole variable domain, remainder taken from reference TRBV7-2 and TRBJ2-2, is GAGVSQSPSNKVTEKGKDVELRCDPISGHTALYWYRQSLGQGLEFLIYFQGNSAPDKSGLPSDRFSAERTGGSVSTLTIQRTQQEDSAVYLCASSLNTGELFFGEGSRLTVL.

CDR3 DNA, as far as it was read: TGTGCCAGCAGCTTCTTCCGGACTACACAAGAGACC. Its protein product is CASSFFRTTQET. The entire CDR3 protein is CASSFFRTTQETQYF. The V gene is TRBV5-6, the J gene TRBJ2-5, with D possibly TRBD2 on 6 matching bases. The DNA ends 3 residues before the CDR3 does, and the rest of the CDR3 is filled in from the germline J gene. Looked up from germline, CDR1 is SGHDT and CDR2 is YYEEEE. V was trimmed by 2 bases and J by 2 bases, leaving 13 bases between them. The CDR3 runs to 15 residues.

Comment on this clone: The read gets to within 3 residues of the CDR3 end, and the germline J gene fills in the rest. The rearrangement uses TRBV27 and TRBJ1-6; no reliable D call. This CDR3 has 15 residues. V lost 0 bases, J lost 3 bases, and 6 bases lay in between. Germline CDR1 MNHEY, CDR2 SMNVEV (reference sequence). The sequenced part of the CDR3 DNA is TGTGCCAGCAGTTTATCGGCAGACTATAATTCACCC. This codes for CASSLSADYNSP. The whole CDR3 reads CASSLSADYNSPLHF.

Comments on this clone: The sequence runs out 3 residues before the end of the CDR3; the remainder is reconstructed from the germline J gene. The J gene is TRBJ2-3, the V gene TRBV7-3; a weak D match, TRBD2 (6 bases). V dropped 3 bases and J dropped 0 bases, with 7 bases sitting between them. Per the germline V gene, CDR1 is SGHTA and CDR2 is FQGTGA. This CDR3 region has 14 residues. The CDR3 bases that were read are TGTGCCAGCAGCTTGGCGGGAAGCACAGATACG. Amino acid sequence: CASSLAGSTDT. The complete CDR3 reads CASSLAGSTDTQYF. Full variable domain (remainder filled in from reference TRBV7-3 and TRBJ2-3): GAGVSQTPSNKVTEKGKYVELRCDPISGHTALYWYRQSLGQGPEFLIYFQGTGAADDSGLPNDRFFAVRPEGSVSTLKIQRTERGDSAVYLCASSLAGSTDTQYFGPGTRLTVL.

In regard to this clone: The DNA ends 3 residues before the CDR3 does, and the rest of the CDR3 is filled in from the germline J gene. The chain couples TRBV9 to TRBJ1-6; D is possibly TRBD1 (5 bases). The CDR3 is made up of 14 amino acids. Between the trimmed V and J ends, which lost 0 bases and 7 bases, there was a span of 8 bases. The germline gives CDR1 SGDLS, CDR2 YYNGEE. The CDR3 loop is CASSVVDINSPLHF. Incomplete CDR3 DNA: TGTGCCAGCAGCGTAGTGGACATAAATTCACCC.

CDR3 DNA, as far as it was read: TGTGCCAGCTCACCAGACAGGGGTCAGCCC. Amino acid sequence: CASSPDRGQP. The whole CDR3 region reads CASSPDRGQPQHF. This rearrangement joins TRBV18 to TRBJ1-5, with 8 bases identical to TRBD1. The missing CDR3 end, 3 residues past where the read stops, is filled in from the germline J gene. The CDR3 totals 13 residues. V lost 2 bases to trimming and J lost 6 bases; unmatched junction nucleotides: 0. Germline V CDR1 and CDR2: KGHSH, LQKENI.

Frequency places this clone as medium-sized. From the germline J gene comes the end of the CDR3, since the read stops 3 residues before it. The chain links TRBV11-2 to TRBJ1-2; a possible D gene is TRBD1 (5 bases). The CDR3 loop spans 14 amino acids. V shed 2 bases and J shed 5 bases, with 12 bases lying between them. CDR1 SGHAT and CDR2 FQNNGV come from the germline V gene. CDR3: CASSLSRAEYGYTF. The sequenced CDR3 bases are TGTGCCAGCAGCTTATCCAGGGCAGAGTATGGC.

As concerns this clone: Sequencing ends 3 residues short of the CDR3 end; the germline J gene provides the rest. V and J are TRBV5-6 and TRBJ1-2; D possibly corresponds to TRBD1 (6 bases). The CDR3 is 13 residues long. Looked up from germline, CDR1 is SGHDT and CDR2 is YYEEEE. CDR3 DNA (partial): TGTGCCAGCAGCTTTAGGGACAATCGGGGC. Translated: CASSFRDNRG. The CDR3 in its entirety is CASSFRDNRGYTF.

A word on this clone: The read stops 3 residues short of the end of the CDR3; the missing end is completed from the germline J gene. This chain connects TRBV2 to TRBJ2-5; maybe TRBD1 (6 bases). Germline CDR1 and CDR2: SNHLY and FYNNEI. Trimming took off 1 base at V and 2 bases at J, with 11 bases between the two ends. The CDR3 sequence is 15 residues long. CDR3 loop: CASSEDRVRQETQYF. The sequenced CDR3 bases are TGTGCCAGCAGTGAAGACAGGGTCCGACAAGAGACC.

To note about this clone: The read ends 3 residues shy of where the CDR3 ends; the end is completed using the germline J gene. The chain couples TRBV29-1 to TRBJ2-7; TRBD1 might be the D (6 bases). Trimming cost V 4 bases and J 0 bases, with 13 bases left between them. Germline V lookup: CDR1 SQVTM, CDR2 ANQGSEA. CDR3 length equals 14 residues. CDR3 bases read: TGCAGCGTTGCTTATGGGGGCGGCTCCTACGAG. It encodes CSVAYGGGSYE. The whole CDR3 protein is CSVAYGGGSYEQYF.

On this clone itself: Sequencing ends 3 residues short of the CDR3 end; the germline J gene provides the rest. The V call is TRBV7-2, the J call TRBJ2-7; 12 bases agree with TRBD2. CDR3 length: 14 amino acids. Germline values: CDR1 SGHTA, CDR2 FQGNSA. V dropped 4 bases and J dropped 6; count of bases not matched to a gene: 4. CDR3 loop: CASSSGLAGTEQYF. The sequenced part of the CDR3 DNA is TGTGCCAGCAGCTCAGGACTAGCGGGAACCGAG.

A word on this clone: The read ends 3 residues before the CDR3 terminus; that terminus is restored from the germline J gene. This chain uses TRBV27 with TRBJ2-7; TRBD2 matches at 15 bases. V dropped 6 bases and J dropped 4; count of bases not matched to a gene: 16. CDR3 size: 19 residues. Per germline, CDR1 MNHEY and CDR2 SMNVEV (reference sequence). The CDR3 protein is CASRQKVSGLAGGRYEQYF. The covered CDR3 bases are TGTGCCAGCAGGCAAAAGGTATCGGGACTAGCGGGAGGCAGGTACGAG.

A word on this clone: The read stops 3 residues short of the end of the CDR3; the missing end is completed from the germline J gene. The chain uses TRBV20-1 and TRBJ1-5, with 10 bases lining up with TRBD1. The CDR3 is 17 amino acids. Unmatched junction bases numbered 6, after V lost 1 base and J lost 0 bases. Looked up from germline, CDR1 is DFQATT and CDR2 is SNEGSKA (reference sequence). The CDR3 reads CSARGDRGFYSNQPQHF. The DNA read from the CDR3 is TGCAGTGCTAGAGGGGACAGGGGATTTTATAGCAATCAGCCC.

A remark on this clone: The CDR3 end is not reached by the read, which stops 3 residues before it; the germline J gene fills it in. V and J are TRBV5-4 and TRBJ2-3; 7 nucleotides line up with TRBD2. The germline V gene has CDR1 SGHNT and CDR2 YYREEE (reference sequence). There are 15 residues in the CDR3. Trimming took 1 base from V and 0 from J; bases not matched to a gene: 2. CDR3: CASSLSSGSTDTQYF. The part of the CDR3 DNA that was read is TGTGCCAGCAGCTTGTCTAGCGGTAGCACAGATACG.

CDR3 protein: CASSLAGQGTNSPLHF. The covered CDR3 bases are TGCGCCAGCAGCTTGGCGGGACAGGGCACGAATTCACCC. The chain is built from TRBV5-1 and TRBJ1-6, with 9 bases matching TRBD1. The read ends 3 residues before the CDR3 terminus; that terminus is restored from the germline J gene. CDR1 SGHRS and CDR2 YFSETQ come from the germline V gene. V dropped 0 bases and J dropped 7; count of bases not matched to a gene: 5. The CDR3 is made up of 16 amino acids.

Of note for this clone: Read sequence stops 3 residues before the CDR3 end, and the germline J gene provides the missing end. The chain has TRBV5-6 and TRBJ1-2, with D possibly matching TRBD1 (6 bases). The CDR3 extends over 13 amino acids. Per the germline V gene, CDR1 is SGHDT and CDR2 is YYEEEE. V gave up 4 bases and J gave up 4 bases, with 11 bases separating them. CDR3: CASSPDRGYGYTF. The covered CDR3 bases are TGTGCCAGCAGCCCGGACAGAGGCTATGGC.

Turning to this clone: The CDR3 end falls 3 residues outside the read, so it is completed with the germline J gene. The genes are TRBV6-2 or TRBV6-3 and TRBJ1-2, with 7 bases aligning to TRBD1. Trimming removed 6 bases from V and 7 bases from J; junction bases left unmatched: 11. Germline values: CDR1 MNHEY, CDR2 SVGEGT. The CDR3 contains 14 residues. CDR3 loop: CASRQSPRQGGYTF. Partial CDR3 DNA: TGTGCCAGCAGACAAAGCCCTCGACAGGGTGGC.

To note about this clone: Read coverage stops 3 residues before the CDR3 terminus; the germline J gene supplies the remainder. The rearrangement joins TRBV11-3 to TRBJ2-1; TRBD2 agrees at 7 bases. V shed 3 bases and J 2 bases; nucleotides not matched to a gene: 4. Germline V gene lookup returns CDR1 SGHNT and CDR2 YENEEA. CDR3 length equals 15 residues. The CDR3 is CASSFSGFPYNEQFF. CDR3 DNA, as far as it was read: TGTGCCAGCAGCTTTAGCGGGTTCCCCTACAATGAG.

Comments on this clone: With the read ending 3 residues before the CDR3 end, the germline J gene is used to fill in that end. The rearrangement joins TRBV10-3 to TRBJ1-2, with unresolved D. V lost 6 bases to trimming and J lost 1 base, with 15 bases between them. Per germline, CDR1 ENHRY and CDR2 SYGVKD. The CDR3 runs to 15 residues. Incomplete CDR3 DNA: TGTGCCATCAGGCCAGACAACGCCGATAACTATGGC. Translating it yields CAIRPDNADNYG. The complete CDR3 reads CAIRPDNADNYGYTF.

In regard to this clone: Read coverage stops 3 residues before the CDR3 terminus; the germline J gene supplies the remainder. The genes are TRBV18 and TRBJ2-3, with D possibly TRBD1 on 5 matching bases. The V gene's germline CDR1 is KGHSH and CDR2 LQKENI. CDR3 size: 17 residues. Between the trimmed V and J ends, which lost 1 base and 2 bases, there was a span of 16 bases. The CDR3 sequence is CASSPRGTVPLTDTQYF. The CDR3 DNA, read in part, is TGTGCCAGCTCACCACGGGGCACAGTACCGCTCACAGATACG.